This T cell receptor beta chain was identified in a study of blood T cells in healthy people across ages. Overall study results and limits: Diversity estimates drawn from one million T cells were deemed underestimates. While age rose, TCR beta diversity per million T cells dropped in a roughly linear way.

A second PCR of about 7 to 12 cycles used a sample-barcoded 5' primer and a J-beta primer mix. TCRdb used MiXCR to reprocess the 5' RACE reads, holding one entry per CDR3 protein. The table shows 700,000 to 1,000,000 distinct CDR3 sequences, with roughly 44% occurring only once. There are many counts of this clonotype. Its antigen is still unknown. This sequence may be a read error, since a much larger clone differs from it by one base. This TCR was recovered from a man in his fifties or sixties in good health. Sequencing used blood.

The CDR3: CASSQNNEQFF. CDR3 sequence (DNA): TGTGCCAGCAGCCAAAACAATGAGCAGTTCTTC. The chain carries TRBV14 and TRBJ2-1; no clear D gene. CDR3 size: 11 residues. Trimming pared 2 bases from V and 5 bases from J, leaving 1 base between. Germline CDR1 reads SGHDN; CDR2 reads FVKESK.